This T cell receptor beta chain came from a study of blood T cell repertoires in COVID-19. Study in general: Whether acute or convalescent, the COVID-19 samples came from the United States, Italy and Spain. T cells, B-cell-depleted T cells, or PBMCs provided the cDNA or gDNA that served as material.

Per the germline V gene, CDR1 is SGDLS and CDR2 is YYNGEE. J gave up 4 bases and V 4 bases, and 7 bases lay outside the gene matches. The CDR3 spans 14 residues. Profiling relied on immunoSEQ multiplex PCR, and the TCRdb table lists in-frame clones only, not all of them. The top ten clones hold under 0.3% of a sample with over 600,000 clones, approximately 90% of them seen once. The V and J genes are TRBV9 and TRBJ1-1; 7 bases map to TRBD1. The receptor was derived from a woman in her late teens or twenties with acute or convalescent COVID-19. The sequenced sample was peripheral blood. The CDR3 here is CASSSQDRFTEAFF. Here the CDR3 DNA reads TGTGCCAGCAGCTCCCAGGACAGGTTCACTGAAGCTTTCTTT. Full variable domain (outside the CDR3, taken from reference TRBV9 and TRBJ1-1): DSGVTQTPKHLITATGQRVTLRCSPRSGDLSVYWYQQSLDQGLQFLIQYYNGEERAKGNILERFSAQQFPDLHSELNLSSLELGDSALYFCASSSQDRFTEAFFGQGTRLTVV.